A single sample gave rise to the 5 T cell receptor beta chains below, sequenced in a study of T cell changes during pregnancy in multiple sclerosis. Clones were sequenced by immunoSEQ multiplex PCR, and TCRdb holds only the in-frame ones, with some missing. The table lists 50,000 to 70,000 clones, roughly 92% of them singletons, with roughly 1.5% in the top ten. The specimen comprised peripheral blood, sampled in the second trimester of pregnancy. Source of these receptors: a female donor with multiple sclerosis, enrolled in a pregnancy study.

A few counts support this clone. The rearrangement uses TRBV10-2 and TRBJ2-7; 11 bases agree with TRBD1. Germline-derived CDR1 and CDR2 are WSHSY and SAAADI. This CDR3 has 15 residues. V lost 2 bases to trimming and J lost 2 bases; unmatched junction nucleotides: 2. As DNA, the CDR3 is TGCGCCAGCAGTGAGCGGACAGGGGGCCCCTACGAGCAGTACTTC. Amino acids: CASSERTGGPYEQYF.

The gene calls are TRBV7-9 and TRBJ2-1; 12 nucleotides agree with TRBD2. With V trimmed by 3 bases and J by 7 bases, 1 base remained unmatched. The germline V gene has CDR1 SEHNR and CDR2 FQNEAQ (reference sequence). There are 14 residues in the CDR3. The chain's CDR3 is CASSFLAGGNEQFF. The CDR3 bases are TGTGCCAGCAGCTTCCTAGCGGGAGGGAATGAGCAGTTCTTC.

In DNA form, the CDR3 reads TGTGCCAGCAGCTTAGGCGGGCAGGCCCCAGAGACCCAGTACTTC. Its translation: CASSLGGQAPETQYF. V gene TRBV7-9 combines with J gene TRBJ2-5, with D perhaps TRBD2 (5 bases). The CDR3 contains 15 residues. V lost 1 base and J 4 bases, leaving 13 bases between the germline ends. Germline V gene sequence: CDR1 SEHNR, CDR2 FQNEAQ (reference sequence).

The rearrangement uses TRBV6-5 and TRBJ1-4; D not certain. The V end was cut by 3 bases, the J end by 7 bases, with 12 bases between. Germline V gives CDR1 MNHEY, CDR2 SVGAGI. The length of the CDR3 is 14 residues. The CDR3, as DNA: TGTGCCAGCAGTTATTTCGGGATACCTGAAAAACTGTTTTTT. This translates into CASSYFGIPEKLFF.

This clone came up a few times. The chain links TRBV2 to TRBJ1-1; D might be TRBD1 (5 bases). CDR1 is SNHLY and CDR2 is FYNNEI in the germline V gene. This CDR3 has 13 amino acids. V lost 6 bases, J lost 5 bases, and 13 bases lay in between. Here the CDR3 DNA reads TGTGCCAGCAGCAACACAGGTGGAACTGAAGCTTTCTTT. This codes for CASSNTGGTEAFF.